Shown below are 17 T cell receptor beta chains from a single sample sequenced in a study of blood T cell repertoires in COVID-19. Generated by immunoSEQ multiplex PCR, the TCRdb table keeps only in-frame clones and is missing some. The repertoire includes about 430,000 clones, around nine tenths of them detected once, and approximately 1.5% sits in the top ten. Sequenced: PBMCs or T cells enriched from blood (not recorded which). The receptors derive from a woman aged 18-29 years who had been exposed to COVID-19.

The rearrangement links TRBV5-1 to TRBJ1-5, with a weak D call TRBD1 (6 bases). Trimming took off 3 bases at V and 5 bases at J, with 15 bases between the two ends. The CDR3 runs 15 residues. Germline CDR1 reads SGHRS; CDR2 reads YFSETQ. Here the CDR3 reads CASSYRGQPYQPQHF. The CDR3 bases are TGCGCCAGCAGCTACCGAGGACAGCCTTATCAGCCCCAGCATTTT.

J is TRBJ1-2 and V is TRBV7-8; D perhaps matches TRBD1 (6 bases). V was clipped by 7 bases and J by 7 bases, with 28 bases between them. CDR3 length: 17 amino acids. The V gene's germline CDR1 is SGHVS and CDR2 FQNEAQ. The CDR3 DNA sequence: TGTGCCAGCATCCCTGGACAGCATAACTTCCAAACCGCTGGCTACACCTTC. It translates to CASIPGQHNFQTAGYTF.

The sample holds one count of this clone. The chain carries TRBV7-2 and TRBJ1-2, with 9 positions matching TRBD1. Looked up from germline, CDR1 is SGHTA and CDR2 is FQGNSA. Trimming cost V 5 bases and J 12 bases; bases outside gene matches: 13. This CDR3 is built from 14 residues. CDR3 in amino acids: CASSPGPGQGPHTF. CDR3 DNA sequence: TGTGCCAGCAGCCCTGGCCCGGGACAGGGTCCTCACACCTTC. Based on the CDR3 plus reference TRBV7-2 and TRBJ1-2, the full variable domain is GAGVSQSPSNKVTEKGKDVELRCDPISGHTALYWYRQSLGQGLEFLIYFQGNSAPDKSGLPSDRFSAERTGGSVSTLTIQRTQQEDSAVYLCASSPGPGQGPHTFGSGTRLTVV.

The chain couples TRBV18 to TRBJ1-1, with D hard to call. CDR1 and CDR2 (germline): KGHSH, LQKENI. Between the trimmed V and J ends, which lost 3 bases and 2 bases, there was a span of 10 bases. This CDR3 region has 14 residues. CDR3 sequence reads: CASSPTRDNTEAFF. In DNA, the CDR3 is TGTGCCAGCTCACCTACGAGGGATAACACTGAAGCTTTCTTT.

The V and J genes are TRBV6-5 and TRBJ1-6; 7 bases match TRBD1. The germline V gene encodes CDR1 MNHEY and CDR2 SVGAGI. The CDR3 loop spans 15 amino acids. The junction had 6 bases not matched to a gene; V was cut back by 0 bases and J by 10 bases. In DNA form, the CDR3 reads TGTGCCAGCAGTTACTCGAACAGGGGTTGGTCACCCCTCCACTTT. Translating it yields CASSYSNRGWSPLHF.

CDR3 protein: CASSRLGQSNNQPQHF. DNA of the CDR3: TGCGCCAGCAGTCGACTGGGACAGAGCAATAATCAGCCCCAGCATTTT. The genes are TRBV10-2 and TRBJ1-5; 7 nucleotides match TRBD1. After removal of 5 bases from V and 4 bases from J, the junction contained 11 bases not matched to a gene. The CDR3 has 16 residues. CDR1 and CDR2 (germline): WSHSY, SAAADI.

The chain's CDR3 is CASSYGGTSGMREQFF. CDR3 nucleotide sequence: TGTGCCAGCAGTTACGGGGGGACTAGCGGGATGCGTGAGCAGTTCTTC. The chain employs TRBV6-5 and TRBJ2-1; 13 positions match TRBD2. The V and J ends lost 2 bases and 9 bases, in that order; junction bases with no gene match: 7. The CDR3 has 16 amino acids. The germline V gene has CDR1 MNHEY and CDR2 SVGAGI.

Concerning this clone itself: This specimen includes other DNA sequences encoding the same CDR3. The chain carries TRBV7-9 and TRBJ1-2, with 8 bases that match TRBD1. CDR3 length: 14 amino acids. The germline gives CDR1 SEHNR, CDR2 FQNEAQ (reference sequence). The V and J ends lost 5 bases and 1 base, in that order; junction bases with no gene match: 3. CDR3: CASSRDRGNYGYTF. Written as DNA, the CDR3 is TGTGCCAGCAGCCGAGACAGGGGTAACTATGGCTACACCTTC.

The chain has TRBV19 and TRBJ2-7, with D possibly being TRBD2 (6 bases). CDR3 length equals 16 residues. Germline V CDR1 and CDR2: LNHDA, SQIVND (reference sequence). V lost 3 bases and J 0 bases, leaving 15 bases between the germline ends. The CDR3 here is CASSIRLVGTSYEQYF. The CDR3 coding sequence is TGTGCCAGTAGTATCCGACTAGTAGGTACCTCCTACGAGCAGTACTTC.

In its sample, this clone was seen once. The chain employs TRBV18 and TRBJ1-1; the D is unclear. Germline values: CDR1 KGHSH, CDR2 LQKENI. The length of the CDR3 is 15 residues. Trimming shortened V by 8 bases and J by 0 bases, and 16 bases separated the two germline ends. The CDR3 here is CASGTETRMNTEAFF. CDR3 in DNA: TGTGCCAGCGGAACAGAGACCCGGATGAACACTGAAGCTTTCTTT. Complete variable domain (other parts from reference TRBV18 and TRBJ1-1): NAGVMQNPRHLVRRRGQEARLRCSPMKGHSHVYWYRQLPEEGLKFMVYLQKENIIDESGMPKERFSAEFPKEGPSILRIQQVVRGDSAAYFCASGTETRMNTEAFFGQGTRLTVV.

The chain combines TRBV18 with TRBJ2-7, with 10 bases matching TRBD1. V shed 3 bases and J 2 bases; nucleotides not matched to a gene: 7. The germline V gene has CDR1 KGHSH and CDR2 LQKENI. The CDR3 loop spans 16 amino acids. CDR3 in amino acids: CASSPRDRGFTYEQYF. The DNA of the CDR3 is TGTGCCAGCTCACCGCGGGACAGGGGATTCACCTACGAGCAGTACTTC.

This sequence joins TRBV5-4 and TRBJ2-7; 7 bases match TRBD1. This CDR3 is 14 amino acids long. V dropped 4 bases and J dropped 0; count of bases not matched to a gene: 4. Germline CDR1 and CDR2: SGHNT and YYREEE (reference sequence). CDR3 nucleotides: TGTGCCAGCAGCCCCGGACAGGTCTCCTACGAGCAGTACTTC. It specifies CASSPGQVSYEQYF.

This rearrangement joins TRBV12-3 or TRBV12-4 to TRBJ2-5; 7 nucleotides line up with TRBD1. The CDR3 extends over 13 amino acids. V shed 6 bases, J shed 1 base, and the junction held 2 bases outside the gene matches. CDR3 in amino acids: CASRGQLQETQYF. The CDR3 DNA reads TGTGCCAGCAGGGGACAGCTCCAAGAGACCCAGTACTTC.

V and J are TRBV18 and TRBJ2-7; 11 bases are a match to TRBD2. The CDR3 is 15 amino acids. In germline, CDR1 is KGHSH, CDR2 LQKENI. V lost 4 bases, J lost 3 bases, and 5 bases stayed unmatched. The CDR3 sequence is CASSQLAGDRYEQYF. The CDR3 nucleotides read TGTGCCAGCTCACAACTAGCGGGAGATCGCTACGAGCAGTACTTC.

The chain has TRBV27 and TRBJ2-2; the D is unclear. Per the germline V gene, CDR1 is MNHEY and CDR2 is SMNVEV (reference sequence). CDR3 size: 13 residues. V lost 8 bases, J lost 6 bases, and 13 bases lay in between. The CDR3: CASSLVRAGELFF. The CDR3 nucleotides are TGTGCCAGCTCCCTAGTTAGAGCCGGGGAGCTGTTTTTT.

CDR3 nucleotides: TGTGCCAGCAGGTCCCACAAATTAGCCAAAAACATTCAGTACTTC. Protein product: CASRSHKLAKNIQYF. The chain recombines TRBV27 with TRBJ2-4; no clear D gene. The CDR3 is 15 amino acids. CDR1 MNHEY and CDR2 SMNVEV come from the germline V gene (reference sequence). Trimming pared 6 bases from V and 0 bases from J, leaving 12 bases between.

The chain is built from TRBV11-2 and TRBJ2-1, with 9 nucleotides matching TRBD1. The germline gives CDR1 SGHAT, CDR2 FQNNGV. CDR3 length equals 15 residues. Unmatched junction bases numbered 2, after V lost 5 bases and J lost 0 bases. In DNA form, the CDR3 reads TGTGCCAGCAGCCCGGGACAGGGCTCCTACAATGAGCAGTTCTTC. Translating gives CASSPGQGSYNEQFF.